This T cell receptor (beta chain) was found in a study of naive and memory T cell subsets. General study results and limits: The RNA method is potentially sensitive to activation and differentiation changes.

An oligonucleotide containing a UMI was ligated to the 3' end of TCR cDNA. RNA was extracted from approximately 2.4 ml of whole blood of healthy adults. Input was about 1 to 1,100 ng of DNase-treated total RNA without cell sorting. This clonotype was detected ten times or more. Its matching antigen is unknown. Amplification of ligated cDNA took four PCR rounds with SP2 and nested alpha and beta constant primers. Reverse transcription of blood and skin TCR RNA was primed at alpha and beta constant regions. Each CDR3 protein gets one entry after TCRdb re-called the 5' RACE reads with MiXCR. The sample has about 48,000 distinct CDR3 sequences; about 4.4% are singletons. This TCR was recovered from a female donor in good health.

The CDR3 sequence is CSVYSDINIQYF. The CDR3, as DNA: TGCAGCGTATACAGCGACATAAACATTCAGTACTTC. The genes are TRBV29-1 and TRBJ2-4; D call uncertain. V was trimmed by 6 bases and J by 6 bases, leaving 12 bases between them. From germline, CDR1 is SQVTM and CDR2 ANQGSEA. This CDR3 is built from 12 residues.